Listed below are T cell receptor beta chains from one sample, sequenced in a study of identical twins. TCRdb re-derived calls from the 5' RACE reads in MiXCR, one entry per CDR3 protein. The repertoire includes about 890,000 distinct CDR3 sequences, roughly 12% of them detected once, and about 1.5% sits in the top ten. The same sample was also used in a study of yellow fever vaccine responses in identical twins.

What was sequenced was PBMCs. These receptors were collected from a woman aged 18-30 years in good health. CDR3s include the opening cysteine and the closing phenylalanine or tryptophan. The D gene is left open where the match is weak. Some rows have no size entry. The others give once, few or many, or a class for an expanded clone.

J gene | clone size | D gene | V gene | CDR3 protein | CDR3 DNA
TRBJ2-3 | - | TRBD1 | TRBV7-6 | CASSPTTGGGTDTQYF | TGTGCCAGCAGCCCGACGACAGGGGGCGGCACAGATACGCAGTATTTT
TRBJ2-5 | few | - | TRBV5-1 | CASSLLALAYLVQETQYF | TGCGCCAGCAGCTTGTTGGCTCTAGCTTACCTCGTCCAAGAGACCCAGTACTTC
TRBJ2-1 | - | TRBD2 | TRBV5-4 | CASSPKSGSNGEQFF | TGTGCCAGCAGCCCGAAAAGCGGGAGTAATGGGGAGCAGTTCTTC
TRBJ2-3 | - | - | TRBV10-3 | CAISASKVQSTDTQYF | TGTGCCATCAGTGCGTCAAAGGTACAGAGCACAGATACGCAGTATTTT
TRBJ2-1 | few | TRBD2 | TRBV24-1 | CATQRGPRDEQFF | TGTGCCACCCAGCGGGGTCCCCGGGATGAGCAGTTCTTC
TRBJ2-5 | few | - | TRBV4-1 | CASSQPGPQMETQYF | TGCGCCAGCAGCCAACCGGGGCCACAAATGGAGACCCAGTACTTC
TRBJ2-2 | few | - | TRBV11-2 | CASSLIGYANTGELFF | TGTGCCAGCAGCTTAATCGGGTATGCGAACACCGGGGAGCTGTTTTTT
TRBJ2-2 | many | - | TRBV27 | CASSPIQNTGELFF | TGTGCCAGCAGTCCCATACAGAACACCGGGGAGCTGTTTTTT
TRBJ1-1 | many | - | TRBV5-1 | CASSFVDPGEAFF | TGCGCCAGCAGCTTTGTGGATCCGGGTGAAGCTTTCTTT
TRBJ1-3 | few | - | TRBV6-1 | CASSEGRNTIYF | TGTGCCAGCAGTGAAGGGAGGAACACCATATATTTT
TRBJ2-2 | - | TRBD2 | TRBV24-1 | CATRTGLAGNTGELFF | TGTGCCACCAGGACCGGACTAGCGGGAAACACCGGGGAGCTGTTTTTT
TRBJ2-7 | - | TRBD2 | TRBV4-1 | CASSQLAGGPGYF | TGCGCCAGCAGCCAACTAGCGGGAGGGCCGGGTTACTTC
TRBJ2-5 | many | - | TRBV12-3/TRBV12-4 | CASSLRQETQYF | TGTGCCAGCAGTTTGCGCCAAGAGACCCAGTACTTC
TRBJ2-7 | - | - | TRBV5-1 | CASSPLARGNEQYF | TGCGCCAGCAGCCCTCTAGCGAGAGGCAACGAGCAGTACTTC
TRBJ2-1 | few | TRBD2 | TRBV11-3 | CASSSPRGGSSYNEQFF | TGTGCCAGCAGCTCCCCAAGGGGCGGGAGCTCCTACAATGAGCAGTTCTTC
TRBJ2-5 | many | - | TRBV3-1 | CASKLGSQFGRETQYF | TGTGCCAGCAAACTGGGTAGCCAATTTGGACGAGAGACCCAGTACTTC
TRBJ2-5 | many | TRBD2 | TRBV9 | CASSAGLAQETQYF | TGTGCCAGCAGCGCGGGACTAGCCCAAGAGACCCAGTACTTC
TRBJ2-7 | - | - | TRBV6-5 | CASSYLDNTGSYEQYF | TGTGCCAGCAGTTACCTCGACAATACGGGGTCCTACGAGCAGTACTTC
TRBJ2-3 | few | - | TRBV5-1 | CASSSPPQPDTQYF | TGCGCCAGCAGCTCCCCCCCTCAGCCAGATACGCAGTATTTT
TRBJ2-2 | few | TRBD1 | TRBV20-1 | CSAGRDRGKGELFF | TGCAGTGCTGGAAGGGACAGGGGAAAAGGGGAGCTGTTTTTT
TRBJ2-5 | - | TRBD1 | TRBV28 | CASSLPQGAVRETQYF | TGTGCCAGCAGTTTACCTCAGGGGGCGGTAAGAGAGACCCAGTACTTC
TRBJ2-2 | - | TRBD2 | TRBV5-1 | CASKERGGDTGELFF | TGCGCCAGCAAAGAGCGGGGGGGCGACACCGGGGAGCTGTTTTTT
TRBJ1-5 | many | - | TRBV6-1 | CASTGNSNQPQHF | TGTGCCAGCACGGGGAATAGCAATCAGCCCCAGCATTTT
TRBJ1-2 | - | TRBD1 | TRBV12-3/TRBV12-4 | CASSPNTGGYGYTF | TGTGCCAGCAGTCCGAATACAGGGGGCTATGGCTACACCTTC
TRBJ2-7 | - | - | TRBV10-3 | CAISESGTILAYEQYF | TGTGCCATCAGTGAGTCGGGGACAATCTTGGCCTACGAGCAGTACTTC
TRBJ2-1 | - | - | TRBV12-3/TRBV12-4 | CASSLDLSAYNEQFF | TGTGCCAGCAGTTTAGACTTATCCGCCTACAATGAGCAGTTCTTC
TRBJ2-1 | - | TRBD2 | TRBV5-6 | CASSPGLATSLQFF | TGTGCCAGCAGCCCCGGACTAGCGACCAGTCTGCAGTTCTTC
TRBJ1-3 | few | - | TRBV4-1 | CASSQGIGRSGNTIYF | TGCGCCAGCAGCCAAGGTATAGGGCGCTCTGGAAACACCATATATTTT
TRBJ1-1 | - | - | TRBV3-1 | CASSQDGTRLNTEAFF | TGTGCCAGCAGCCAAGACGGGACACGCCTGAACACTGAAGCTTTCTTT
TRBJ2-5 | many | - | TRBV20-1 | CSARDLRVAETQYF | TGCAGTGCTAGAGATCTTCGGGTAGCGGAGACCCAGTACTTC
TRBJ2-2 | many | - | TRBV29-1 | CSVEGLEVTGELFF | TGCAGCGTTGAGGGTCTCGAAGTTACCGGGGAGCTGTTTTTT
TRBJ1-1 | many | TRBD1 | TRBV28 | CASISGQDNTEAFF | TGTGCCAGCATATCTGGACAGGATAACACTGAAGCTTTCTTT
TRBJ1-6 | - | - | TRBV20-1 | CSARDSSGNNSPLHF | TGCAGTGCTAGAGATAGTTCTGGGAATAATTCACCCCTCCACTTT
TRBJ1-4 | many | TRBD1 | TRBV27 | CASSSTGKDEKLFF | TGTGCCAGCAGCTCGACAGGGAAGGATGAAAAACTGTTTTTT
TRBJ1-1 | few | TRBD1 | TRBV12-3/TRBV12-4 | CASSQDRKNTEAFF | TGTGCCAGCAGTCAGGACAGGAAGAACACTGAAGCTTTCTTT
TRBJ2-5 | few | TRBD1 | TRBV6-2/TRBV6-3 | CASSYATGGRETQYF | TGTGCCAGCAGTTACGCGACAGGGGGCCGGGAGACCCAGTACTTC
TRBJ2-1 | many | TRBD2 | TRBV29-1 | CSVMGLAGARGGNEQFF | TGCAGCGTGATGGGTCTAGCGGGAGCCAGGGGTGGCAATGAGCAGTTCTTC
TRBJ2-1 | - | - | TRBV4-1 | CASSQVRGSGVEQFF | TGCGCCAGCAGCCAAGTAAGGGGGAGTGGGGTTGAGCAGTTCTTC
TRBJ2-1 | few | TRBD2 | TRBV3-1 | CASSHPPSGEQFF | TGTGCCAGCAGCCACCCACCTAGCGGTGAGCAGTTCTTC
TRBJ2-1 | - | - | TRBV18 | CARSLVLAWDNEQFF | TGTGCCAGATCGCTCGTATTAGCGTGGGACAATGAGCAGTTCTTC
TRBJ2-3 | - | - | TRBV29-1 | CSVEDRGSSTDTQYF | TGCAGCGTTGAAGACAGGGGATCTAGCACAGATACGCAGTATTTT
TRBJ2-7 | many | TRBD1 | TRBV5-1 | CASSETGDPPYEQYF | TGCGCCAGCAGCGAAACAGGGGACCCTCCCTACGAGCAGTACTTC
TRBJ2-7 | few | TRBD1 | TRBV9 | CASSVWPTGGYEQYF | TGTGCCAGCAGCGTATGGCCGACAGGGGGCTACGAGCAGTACTTC
TRBJ2-5 | few | - | TRBV5-1 | CASSQGRSQETQYF | TGCGCCAGCAGCCAGGGACGCTCACAAGAGACCCAGTACTTC
TRBJ1-1 | many | - | TRBV12-3/TRBV12-4 | CASNARDRMNTEAFF | TGTGCCAGCAATGCCCGGGATAGGATGAACACTGAAGCTTTCTTT
TRBJ2-1 | few | - | TRBV7-2 | CASRMIRNEQFF | TGTGCCAGCAGAATGATCCGCAATGAGCAGTTCTTC
TRBJ2-1 | many | - | TRBV5-1 | CASSLTVQLYNEQFF | TGCGCCAGCAGTTTGACTGTACAACTCTACAATGAGCAGTTCTTC
TRBJ2-5 | many | - | TRBV10-3 | CAISEGETQYF | TGTGCCATCAGTGAGGGGGAGACCCAGTACTTC
TRBJ2-1 | few | - | TRBV20-1 | CSAIGGSNEQFF | TGCAGTGCCATTGGGGGATCCAATGAGCAGTTCTTC